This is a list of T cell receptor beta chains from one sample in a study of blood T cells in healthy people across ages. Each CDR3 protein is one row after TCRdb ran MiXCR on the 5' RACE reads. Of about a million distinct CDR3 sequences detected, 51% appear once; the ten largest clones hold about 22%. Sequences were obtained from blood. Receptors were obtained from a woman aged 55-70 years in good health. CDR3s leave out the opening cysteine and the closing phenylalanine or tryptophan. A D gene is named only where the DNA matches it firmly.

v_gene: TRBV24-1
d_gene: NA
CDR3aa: ATSQPGALQGYEQF

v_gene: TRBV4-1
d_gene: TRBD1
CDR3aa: ASSQAGQGAQPQH

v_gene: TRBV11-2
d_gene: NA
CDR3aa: ASSPTKGNTEAF

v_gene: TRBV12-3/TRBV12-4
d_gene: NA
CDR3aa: ASAIQAKGQPQH

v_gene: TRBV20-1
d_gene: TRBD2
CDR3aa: SARDSLASGNYEQY

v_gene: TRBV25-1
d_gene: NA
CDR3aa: ASSPKRDASTDTQY

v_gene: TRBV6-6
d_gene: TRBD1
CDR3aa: ASSYLSDRGEQY

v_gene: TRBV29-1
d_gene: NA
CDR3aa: SVWGQTYEQY

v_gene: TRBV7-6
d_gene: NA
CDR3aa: ASSFGGQVHEQY

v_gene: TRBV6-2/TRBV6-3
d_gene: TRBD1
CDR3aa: ASSYSDRAANTGEQF

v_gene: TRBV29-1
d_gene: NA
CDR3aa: SVEELFVLGFKATQY

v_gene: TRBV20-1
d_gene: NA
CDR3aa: SARVPPWEQF

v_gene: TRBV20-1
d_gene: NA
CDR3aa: SPGRSRSRETQY